The 20 T cell receptor beta chains below come from one sample, sequenced in a study of T cell changes during pregnancy in multiple sclerosis. Method: immunoSEQ multiplex PCR; TCRdb's copy keeps in-frame clones and lacks some. The sample has tens of thousands of clones, roughly 90% seen once; the top ten hold roughly 3.2%. Sequenced here: CD8+ T cells from peripheral blood mononuclear cells, sampled before pregnancy. Receptors originate from a female donor with multiple sclerosis, enrolled in a pregnancy study.

The chain couples TRBV11-2 to TRBJ2-1; 8 positions agree with TRBD2. The CDR3 is made up of 15 amino acids. CDR1 and CDR2 (germline): SGHAT, FQNNGV. J gave up 7 bases and V 1 base, and 6 bases lay outside the gene matches. CDR3 DNA: TGTGCCAGCAGCTTAGCGGGGGGGCCGGGTAATGAGCAGTTCTTC. Protein sequence: CASSLAGGPGNEQFF.

The genes are TRBV7-2 and TRBJ2-1; 10 nucleotides agree with TRBD2. This CDR3 region has 18 residues. Germline values: CDR1 SGHTA, CDR2 FQGNSA. V dropped 5 bases and J dropped 2; count of bases not matched to a gene: 12. The DNA of the CDR3 is TGTGCCAGCAGCATGCCTCCCCCGGGACTAGCGCCCTACAATGAGCAGTTCTTC. Encoded protein: CASSMPPPGLAPYNEQFF. Filled out from reference TRBV7-2 and TRBJ2-1, the complete variable domain reads GAGVSQSPSNKVTEKGKDVELRCDPISGHTALYWYRQSLGQGLEFLIYFQGNSAPDKSGLPSDRFSAERTGGSVSTLTIQRTQQEDSAVYLCASSMPPPGLAPYNEQFFGPGTRLTVL.

The chain is built from TRBV12-5 and TRBJ2-5, with 7 bases that match TRBD1. CDR3 size: 15 residues. CDR1 and CDR2 (germline): LGHNT, FRNRAP. Germline trimming cut 4 bases from V and 5 bases from J; bases unmatched to any gene: 10. This CDR3 is CASGWGLGTAETQYF. CDR3 nucleotide sequence: TGTGCTAGTGGTTGGGGTTTAGGGACAGCGGAGACCCAGTACTTC.

The V gene is TRBV7-3, the J gene TRBJ1-1, with D unclear. CDR1 is SGHTA and CDR2 is FQGTGA in the germline V gene. The CDR3 runs 13 residues. V was pared by 3 bases and J by 3 bases, with 8 bases between. The CDR3 sequence is CASSFGSYTEAFF. The CDR3, as DNA: TGTGCCAGCAGCTTTGGGAGTTACACTGAAGCTTTCTTT.

The chain links TRBV7-2 to TRBJ2-1; D is unresolved. The germline V gene has CDR1 SGHTA and CDR2 FQGNSA. Trimming stripped 4 bases from V and 13 bases from J, with 5 bases between. This CDR3 is built from 9 residues. CDR3 residues: CASSSPQFF. The CDR3 bases are TGTGCCAGCAGCTCCCCACAGTTCTTC.

This clone was found once. The rearrangement joins TRBV10-3 to TRBJ1-1; unclear D gene. Germline CDR1 is ENHRY and CDR2 is SYGVKD. With 2 bases removed from V and 7 bases from J, the gap between germline ends came to 11 bases. This CDR3 comprises 13 residues. CDR3 bases: TGTGCCATCAGTGAGAGGGAGCCCGATGAAGCTTTCTTT. Its protein product is CAISEREPDEAFF.

The rearrangement joins TRBV6-1 to TRBJ2-7; 7 nucleotides line up with TRBD1. J was trimmed by 1 base and V by 1 base; bases with no gene match: 4. Germline assignment: CDR1 MNHNS and CDR2 SASEGT. The CDR3 runs to 15 residues. The CDR3 DNA is TGTGCCAGCAGTGAAGGACAGGGTTGGTCCTACGAGCAGTACTTC. It codes for CASSEGQGWSYEQYF.

The rearrangement joins TRBV5-6 to TRBJ2-7; tentatively, D is TRBD2 (5 bases). V lost 2 bases, J lost 10 bases, and 13 bases lay in between. The CDR3 runs to 12 residues. CDR1 is SGHDT and CDR2 is YYEEEE in the germline V gene. This CDR3 reads CASSFGSPEQYF. In nucleotides, the CDR3 is TGTGCCAGCAGCTTTGGGAGTCCTGAACAGTACTTC.

The genes are TRBV27 and TRBJ1-2; D not resolved. V was cut by 6 bases and J by 0 bases, with 17 bases left in between. The CDR3 has 16 residues. Germline CDR1 is MNHEY and CDR2 is SMNVEV (reference sequence). As DNA, the CDR3 is TGTGCCAGCAGAAGTGGGAGGGAACGGGCTAACTATGGCTACACCTTC. This encodes CASRSGRERANYGYTF.

This chain connects TRBV6-5 to TRBJ2-1, with 9 bases aligning to TRBD1. The junction had 8 bases not matched to a gene; V was cut back by 7 bases and J by 7 bases. The CDR3 is 14 residues long. Germline V gene sequence: CDR1 MNHEY, CDR2 SVGAGI. The CDR3 region has the DNA TGTGCCAGCACCGACGGGACAGGGCTGAATGAGCAGTTCTTC. This translates into CASTDGTGLNEQFF.

The CDR3 spells CASSQGQGSTGELFF. CDR3 sequence (DNA): TGTGCCAGCAGCCAGGGACAGGGATCCACCGGGGAGCTGTTTTTT. The gene calls are TRBV4-2 and TRBJ2-2; 9 bases line up with TRBD1. This CDR3 comprises 15 residues. Trimming removed 3 bases from V and 4 bases from J; junction bases left unmatched: 3. Germline lookup yields CDR1 LGHNA and CDR2 YNFKEQ.

This chain uses TRBV6-4 with TRBJ2-5, with 11 bases fitting TRBD2. The V segment lost 4 bases and the J segment 2 bases; nucleotides outside the gene matches: 3. The CDR3 has 15 amino acids. In germline, CDR1 is MRHNA, CDR2 SNTAGT. This chain's CDR3 is CASSVTSGGQETQYF. The CDR3 DNA follows: TGTGCCAGCAGTGTTACTAGCGGGGGACAAGAGACCCAGTACTTC.

Of note for this clone: At one boundary the junction diverges from the germline segment, which might be a read error. The V and J genes are TRBV2 and TRBJ2-5; TRBD2 matches at 9 bases. CDR1 is SNHLY, CDR2 FYNNEI, per germline. The CDR3 extends over 16 amino acids. CDR3 residues: CASREGNSGGQETQYF. CDR3 nucleotide sequence: TGTGCCAGCAGGGAAGGAAATAGCGGGGGCCAAGAGACCCAGTACTTC. The variable domain in full, completed from reference TRBV2 and TRBJ2-5, reads EPEVTQTPSHQVTQMGQEVILRCVPISNHLYFYWYRQILGQKVEFLVSFYNNEISEKSEIFDDQFSVERPDGSNFTLKIRSTKLEDSAMYFCASREGNSGGQETQYFGPGTRLLVL.

The chain carries TRBV11-3 and TRBJ2-1, with 10 nucleotides matching TRBD2. Germline trimming cut 5 bases from V and 7 bases from J; bases unmatched to any gene: 11. CDR3 length equals 16 residues. CDR1 is SGHNT and CDR2 is YENEEA in the germline V gene. The CDR3 nucleotides are TGTGCCAGCAGCGCCTACCTAGCGGGGGCATCTAATGAGCAGTTCTTC. As protein: CASSAYLAGASNEQFF.

V and J are TRBV27 and TRBJ1-1; D might be TRBD1 (5 bases). The CDR3 is 13 residues long. Trimming removed 5 bases from V and 1 base from J, with 8 bases in between. Germline V gene lookup returns CDR1 MNHEY and CDR2 SMNVEV (reference sequence). The CDR3: CASSHGGNTEAFF. Written as DNA, the CDR3 is TGTGCCAGCAGTCACGGGGGGAACACTGAAGCTTTCTTT.

This clone was recorded a few times. V and J are TRBV6-5 and TRBJ1-2, with TRBD1 identical over 11 bases. Unmatched junction bases numbered 3, after V lost 6 bases and J lost 3 bases. The germline gives CDR1 MNHEY, CDR2 SVGAGI. CDR3 length: 14 amino acids. CDR3 residues: CASSPGQGDYGYTF. CDR3 sequence (DNA): TGTGCCAGCAGCCCGGGACAGGGGGACTATGGCTACACCTTC.

The rearrangement uses TRBV4-3 and TRBJ1-4; TRBD1 is a possible D gene (6 bases). This CDR3 contains 17 residues. V lost 4 bases and J 0 bases, leaving 15 bases between the germline ends. CDR1 and CDR2 from the germline V gene are LGHNA and YSLEER. The CDR3 spells CASSPGGGRATNEKLFF. The DNA of the CDR3 is TGCGCCAGCAGCCCGGGGGGGGGCCGCGCAACTAATGAAAAACTGTTTTTT.

Details on this clone: The sample contains more than one DNA sequence encoding this CDR3. V usage is TRBV9 and J usage is TRBJ2-1, with 12 bases identical to TRBD2. Germline assignment: CDR1 SGDLS and CDR2 YYNGEE. V was pared by 3 bases and J by 7 bases, with 2 bases of the junction left unmatched. The CDR3 runs to 14 residues. The CDR3 is CASSASGGANEQFF. CDR3 coding DNA: TGTGCCAGCAGCGCTAGCGGGGGGGCAAATGAGCAGTTCTTC.

V gene TRBV7-9 combines with J gene TRBJ1-1; a possible D gene is TRBD1 (5 bases). The CDR3 sequence is 15 residues long. Looked up from germline, CDR1 is SEHNR and CDR2 is FQNEAQ (reference sequence). The V gene lost 2 bases and the J gene lost 1 base, with 11 bases spanning the gap. CDR3 coding DNA: TGTGCCAGCAGCTTATACGGGACTGGGAACACTGAAGCTTTCTTT. It encodes CASSLYGTGNTEAFF. The full variable domain, its missing parts supplied by reference TRBV7-9 and TRBJ1-1, is DTGVSQNPRHKITKRGQNVTFRCDPISEHNRLYWYRQTLGQGPEFLTYFQNEAQLEKSRLLSDRFSAERPKGSFSTLEIQRTEQGDSAMYLCASSLYGTGNTEAFFGQGTRLTVV.

V gene TRBV19 combines with J gene TRBJ2-1; no firm D call. The V end was cut by 5 bases, the J end by 1 base, with 9 bases between. CDR1 and CDR2 (germline): LNHDA, SQIVND (reference sequence). The CDR3 has 14 residues. This chain's CDR3 is CASSSTISYNEQFF. DNA of the CDR3: TGTGCCAGTAGTTCGACAATTTCCTACAATGAGCAGTTCTTC.